Sequencing of this T cell receptor beta chain was carried out in a study of sequential checkpoint blockade in melanoma. Study as a whole: Randomization was 1:1 between first-line nivolumab→ipilimumab and ipilimumab→nivolumab. Around 21 patients had matched tumor biopsies before treatment and at week 13 after nivolumab or ipilimumab alone. Overall study results and limits: Clinical benefit was about 30 times likelier when tumor T-cell fraction and clonality increased.

Treatment noted: randomized to nivolumab then ipilimumab (arm A) or the reverse (arm B). Comments on this clone: Its antigen is still unknown.

CDR3 length equals 14 residues. Trimming shortened V by 5 bases and J by 5 bases, and 14 bases separated the two germline ends. Germline V CDR1 and CDR2: LGHNT, FRNRAP. Here immunoSEQ multiplex PCR was the method, and the copy in TCRdb shows in-frame clones only, minus some. The table lists about 21,000 clones, 27% of them singletons. The sequence came from a human donor with melanoma. The starting material was tumor tissue (inferred from file names), obtained from a patient given nivolumab and ipilimumab in sequence. The V and J genes are TRBV12-5 and TRBJ2-3; no clear D. In DNA form, the CDR3 reads TGTGCTAGTGGTCTCGGCCTGGACGGAGATACGCAGTATTTT. Amino acid sequence: CASGLGLDGDTQYF.